This TCR beta chain was captured in a study of monozygotic twins with inflammatory bowel disease. The germline CDR1 and CDR2 sequences are MNHEY and SVGEGT. The CDR3 is made up of 15 amino acids. Broader study findings: Inverse Simpson values showed less TCRbeta diversity in IBD patients than in their healthy co-twins. Concordant and discordant twins showed no difference in repertoire similarity, possibly from limited power. IBD patients shared fewer clonotypes with other individuals than healthy twins, especially patients with disease activity signs.

The TCR libraries each used total RNA (roughly 3,500 ng per library). Each CDR3 protein gets one entry in TCRdb, which reprocessed the 5' RACE reads and gives no DNA. The repertoire shows about 330,000 distinct CDR3 sequences; the top ten hold roughly 2%. Details on this clonotype: Its target is not known.

This clonotype was sampled from a human donor with ulcerative colitis or Crohn's disease, or a healthy co-twin of an affected twin (not recorded which). The chain recombines TRBV6-2 or TRBV6-3 with TRBJ2-7; TCRdb selects TRBD2, and the lack of DNA leaves this call unchecked. The sample consisted of blood. The CDR3 spells CASRTGLAGAYEQYF.